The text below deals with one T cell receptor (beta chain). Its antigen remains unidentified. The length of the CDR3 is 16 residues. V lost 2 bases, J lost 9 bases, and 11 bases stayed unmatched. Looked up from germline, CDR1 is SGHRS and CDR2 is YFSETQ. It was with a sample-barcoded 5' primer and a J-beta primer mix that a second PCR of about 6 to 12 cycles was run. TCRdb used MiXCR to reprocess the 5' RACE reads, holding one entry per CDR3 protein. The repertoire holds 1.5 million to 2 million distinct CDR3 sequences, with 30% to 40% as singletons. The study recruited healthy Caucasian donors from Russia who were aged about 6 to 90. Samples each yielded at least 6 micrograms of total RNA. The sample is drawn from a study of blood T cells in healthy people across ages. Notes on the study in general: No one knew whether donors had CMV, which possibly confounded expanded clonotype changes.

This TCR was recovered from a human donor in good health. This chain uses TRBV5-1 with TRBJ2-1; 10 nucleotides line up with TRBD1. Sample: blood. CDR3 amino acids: CASSFSTGGVGFEQFF. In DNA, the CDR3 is TGCGCCAGCAGCTTCTCGACAGGGGGCGTAGGTTTTGAGCAGTTCTTC.